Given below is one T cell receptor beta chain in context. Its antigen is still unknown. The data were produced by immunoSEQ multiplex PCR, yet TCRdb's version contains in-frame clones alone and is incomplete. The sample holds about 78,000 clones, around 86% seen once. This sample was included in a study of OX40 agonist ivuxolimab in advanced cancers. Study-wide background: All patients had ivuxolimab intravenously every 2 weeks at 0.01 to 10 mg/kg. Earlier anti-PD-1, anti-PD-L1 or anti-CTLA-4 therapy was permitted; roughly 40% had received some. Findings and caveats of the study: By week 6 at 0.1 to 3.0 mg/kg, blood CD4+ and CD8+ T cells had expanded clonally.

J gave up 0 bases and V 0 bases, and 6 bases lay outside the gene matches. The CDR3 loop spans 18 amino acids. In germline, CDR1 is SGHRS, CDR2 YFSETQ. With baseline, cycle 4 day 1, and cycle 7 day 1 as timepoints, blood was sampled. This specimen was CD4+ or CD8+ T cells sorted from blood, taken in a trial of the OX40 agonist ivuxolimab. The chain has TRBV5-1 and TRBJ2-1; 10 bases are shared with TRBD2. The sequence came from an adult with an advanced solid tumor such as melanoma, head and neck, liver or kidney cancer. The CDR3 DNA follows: TGCGCCAGCAGCTTGGGGGGACTAGCGTTAAGCTCCTACAATGAGCAGTTCTTC. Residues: CASSLGGLALSSYNEQFF.